Listed below are T cell receptor beta chains from one sample, sequenced in a study of blood T cells in healthy people across ages. TCRdb reprocessed the 5' RACE reads with MiXCR, giving one entry per CDR3 protein. The table shows a few hundred thousand distinct CDR3 sequences, with about 55% occurring only once. The sample was blood. The receptors were sampled from a man aged 60 to 69 in good health. CDR3s include the opening cysteine and the closing phenylalanine or tryptophan. D genes are given only for firm matches. Clone size appears in some rows only: once, few, many, or a class for an expanded clone.

size	D	length	V	J	CDR3	DNA
NA	TRBD2	15	TRBV20-1	TRBJ2-5	CSARGRGLAGGTQYF	TGCAGTGCTAGAGGTCGGGGACTAGCGGGGGGGACCCAGTACTTC
NA	TRBD2	14	TRBV7-3	TRBJ2-3	CASSLTSGRDTQYF	TGTGCCAGCAGCTTAACAAGCGGGAGAGATACGCAGTATTTT
NA	TRBD2	16	TRBV4-2	TRBJ2-7	CASSQDATSGSYEQYF	TGTGCCAGCAGCCAAGATGCGACTAGCGGCTCCTACGAGCAGTACTTC
many	TRBD1	18	TRBV7-2	TRBJ2-7	CASSLGGGQGAKSYEQYF	TGTGCCAGCAGCTTAGGGGGGGGACAGGGGGCTAAATCCTACGAGCAGTACTTC
few	TRBD2	18	TRBV7-2	TRBJ2-3	CASSLDSLADPAYDTQYF	TGTGCCAGCAGCTTAGACAGTCTAGCGGACCCGGCTTACGATACGCAGTATTTT
many	NA	12	TRBV21-1	TRBJ2-3	CASSKDRDTQYF	TGTGCCAGCAGCAAAGACAGGGATACGCAGTATTTT
NA	NA	14	TRBV9	TRBJ2-7	CASSPAGHSYEQYF	TGTGCCAGCAGCCCGGCGGGACACTCCTACGAGCAGTACTTC
many	NA	14	TRBV28	TRBJ2-7	CASTPGWGSYEQYF	TGTGCCAGCACCCCCGGTTGGGGCTCCTACGAGCAGTACTTC
NA	NA	17	TRBV4-3	TRBJ2-5	CASSGGGAATGTETQYF	TGCGCCAGCAGTGGGGGCGGGGCCGCGACCGGAACTGAGACCCAGTACTTC
few	TRBD1	12	TRBV29-1	TRBJ2-7	CSAGTGVYEQYF	TGCAGCGCCGGGACAGGGGTCTACGAGCAGTACTTC
NA	NA	16	TRBV11-2	TRBJ1-6	CASSLDRSSYNSPLHF	TGTGCCAGCAGCTTAGACCGCAGCTCCTATAATTCACCCCTCCACTTT
NA	TRBD2	15	TRBV5-4	TRBJ2-5	CASSVDLAGRETQYF	TGTGCCAGCAGCGTCGACCTAGCGGGAAGGGAGACCCAGTACTTC
NA	NA	14	TRBV24-1	TRBJ1-2	CATSDANRPYGYTF	TGTGCCACCAGTGATGCGAACAGGCCCTATGGCTACACCTTC
few	NA	16	TRBV10-3	TRBJ2-2	CAISDGRGPNTGELFF	TGTGCCATCAGTGACGGAAGGGGCCCGAACACCGGGGAGCTGTTTTTT
NA	NA	13	TRBV6-1	TRBJ2-1	CASGTQGWHEQFF	TGTGCCTCCGGGACGCAGGGTTGGCATGAGCAGTTCTTC
NA	NA	16	TRBV28	TRBJ1-2	CASSTTYSGGEYGYTF	TGTGCCAGCAGTACCACCTATTCGGGAGGAGAGTATGGCTACACCTTC
NA	NA	15	TRBV7-3	TRBJ2-6	CASSPTGIGANVLTF	TGTGCCAGCAGCCCGACGGGGATTGGGGCCAACGTCCTGACTTTC
NA	NA	14	TRBV20-1	TRBJ2-3	CSANSFPVTDTQYF	TGCAGTGCTAATTCATTCCCCGTCACAGATACGCAGTATTTT
NA	NA	12	TRBV28	TRBJ1-5	CALGERGQPQHF	TGTGCACTAGGGGAAAGGGGTCAGCCCCAGCATTTT
NA	NA	13	TRBV15	TRBJ1-5	CATSGTRIQPQHF	TGTGCCACCAGCGGGACCCGGATTCAGCCCCAGCATTTT
NA	TRBD2	14	TRBV29-1	TRBJ2-7	CSARTSGRGNEQYF	TGCAGCGCTCGGACTAGCGGGAGAGGCAATGAGCAGTACTTC
few	NA	15	TRBV6-5	TRBJ1-1	CASRLQGVFLGEAFF	TGTGCCAGCAGACTCCAGGGAGTTTTTCTAGGTGAAGCTTTCTTT
many	NA	14	TRBV30	TRBJ1-2	CACPDRVLNYGYTF	TGTGCCTGCCCTGATCGAGTTCTTAACTATGGCTACACCTTC
NA	TRBD2	14	TRBV7-2	TRBJ2-1	CASSFGGLADEQFF	TGTGCCAGCAGCTTCGGTGGACTAGCGGATGAGCAGTTCTTC
NA	NA	13	TRBV6-5	TRBJ2-4	CASSSLVPSIQYF	TGTGCCAGCAGTTCCCTCGTTCCTAGCATTCAGTACTTC
once	NA	17	TRBV4-3	TRBJ2-1	CASSQDPPESSYNEQFF	TGCGCCAGCAGCCAAGATCCGCCGGAGAGCTCCTACAATGAGCAGTTCTTC
NA	NA	12	TRBV10-3	TRBJ1-2	CATRGGNYGYTF	TGTGCCACGAGGGGGGGGAACTATGGCTACACCTTC
NA	NA	12	TRBV10-3	TRBJ2-7	CAICLPAYEQYF	TGTGCCATCTGTCTGCCAGCCTACGAGCAGTACTTC
NA	NA	14	TRBV20-1	TRBJ2-5	CSARDPHRQETQYF	TGCAGTGCTAGAGACCCCCACAGGCAAGAGACCCAGTACTTC
few	NA	13	TRBV3-1	TRBJ2-5	CASSVRGSETQYF	TGTGCCAGCAGCGTCAGGGGATCAGAGACCCAGTACTTC
NA	NA	14	TRBV6-5	TRBJ2-7	CASSYGGYSYEQYF	TGTGCCAGCAGTTATGGGGGATACTCCTACGAGCAGTACTTC
many	NA	12	TRBV11-2	TRBJ2-1	CASSLFGEKQFF	TGTGCCAGCAGCTTATTCGGGGAGAAGCAGTTCTTC
few	NA	15	TRBV25-1	TRBJ2-7	CASSARRGNLGEQYF	TGTGCCAGCAGTGCAAGGCGGGGAAATTTGGGAGAGCAGTACTTC
few	NA	15	TRBV20-1	TRBJ2-7	CSARDAARQAYEQYF	TGCAGTGCTAGAGATGCTGCGCGGCAGGCCTACGAGCAGTACTTC
NA	NA	12	TRBV11-3	TRBJ2-7	CASSPTESEQYF	TGTGCCAGCAGTCCTACAGAGAGCGAGCAGTACTTC
NA	TRBD2	15	TRBV29-1	TRBJ2-7	CSVVLASGIYNEQYF	TGCAGCGTTGTTTTAGCTAGCGGAATATACAATGAGCAGTACTTC
NA	NA	11	TRBV28	TRBJ1-2	CASSYPPRYTF	TGTGCCAGCAGTTATCCCCCTCGCTACACCTTC
once	NA	14	TRBV20-1	TRBJ2-1	CSARDGTSYNEQFF	TGCAGTGCTAGAGACGGCACGTCCTACAATGAGCAGTTCTTC
many	NA	12	TRBV12-3/TRBV12-4	TRBJ1-4	CASTAGGEKLFF	TGTGCCAGCACGGCGGGGGGGGAAAAACTGTTTTTT
few	NA	11	TRBV20-1	TRBJ2-5	CSADRQETQYF	TGCAGTGCGGACAGACAAGAGACCCAGTACTTC
NA	TRBD2	17	TRBV6-2/TRBV6-3	TRBJ2-7	CASSNLGTSGPYNEQYF	TGTGCCAGCAGTAACCTCGGGACTAGCGGCCCCTACAATGAGCAGTACTTC
NA	NA	17	TRBV9	TRBJ1-2	CASSVALAGTANYGYTF	TGTGCCAGCAGCGTAGCATTAGCCGGGACGGCTAACTATGGCTACACCTTC